This TCR beta chain emerged from a study of T-cell reconstitution after alpha-beta-depleted transplantation in children. This clonotype was detected a few times. Library preparation (for TCRbeta) was performed with unique molecular identifiers. TCRdb reprocessed the PCR reads with MiXCR, giving one entry per CDR3 protein. The sample has over 550,000 distinct CDR3 sequences, 10% to 13% seen once. Trimming cost V 5 bases and J 3 bases; bases outside gene matches: 17. There are 18 residues in the CDR3. The germline V gene has CDR1 SGHAT and CDR2 FQNNGV. This material consisted of PBMCs from the stem cell graft donor, taken from the stem cell graft. The gene calls are TRBV11-2 and TRBJ2-7, with 9 positions matching TRBD2. The source is a human donor who donated a stem cell graft to a child with acute myeloid leukemia. The CDR3 sequence: CASSRTGGRAAFYYEQYF. DNA of the CDR3: TGTGCCAGCAGCCGAACGGGCGGGAGGGCCGCTTTTTACTACGAGCAGTACTTC. The entire variable domain, with the rest obtained from reference TRBV11-2 and TRBJ2-7, is as follows: EAGVAQSPRYKIIEKRQSVAFWCNPISGHATLYWYQQILGQGPKLLIQFQNNGVVDDSQLPKDRFSAERLKGVDSTLKIQPAKLEDSAVYLCASSRTGGRAAFYYEQYFGPGTRLTVT.